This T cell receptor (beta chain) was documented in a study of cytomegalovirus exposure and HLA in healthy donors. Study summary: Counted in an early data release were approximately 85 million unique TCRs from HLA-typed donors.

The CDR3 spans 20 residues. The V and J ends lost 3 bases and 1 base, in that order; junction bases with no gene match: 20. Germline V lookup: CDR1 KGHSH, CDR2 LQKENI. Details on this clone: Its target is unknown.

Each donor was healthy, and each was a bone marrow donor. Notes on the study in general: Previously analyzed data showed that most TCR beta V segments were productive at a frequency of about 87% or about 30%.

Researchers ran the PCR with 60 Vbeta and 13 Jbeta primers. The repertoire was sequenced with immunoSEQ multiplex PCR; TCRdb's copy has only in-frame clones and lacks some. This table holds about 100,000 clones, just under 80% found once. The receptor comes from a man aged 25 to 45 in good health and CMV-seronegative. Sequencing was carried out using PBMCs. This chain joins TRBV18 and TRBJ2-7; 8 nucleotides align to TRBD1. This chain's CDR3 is CASSPIGGQGRVGSSYEQYF. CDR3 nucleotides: TGTGCCAGCTCACCTATTGGAGGACAGGGTCGAGTTGGAAGTTCCTACGAGCAGTACTTC.